Below, 32 T cell receptor beta chains from the same sample are listed, as sequenced in a study of a mutant IDH1 vaccine in newly diagnosed glioma. Documented time point: baseline, week 1 (first vaccination visit). Treatment defined: pre-vaccination baseline after standard-of-care therapy. Repertoires were generated with immunoSEQ multiplex PCR, while TCRdb's copy carries only in-frame clones and drops some. The data show roughly 70,000 clones, over 70% seen once. Sequenced material: peripheral blood mononuclear cells (PBMCs), taken from a glioma patient treated with radiotherapy, temozolomide or both. These receptors came from a woman under 30 with glioma. Some clones in this sample may be carry-over from other donors' samples.

This sequence joins TRBV6-1 and TRBJ2-7; D may be TRBD1 (6 bases). Germline V gene data show CDR1 as MNHNS and CDR2 as SASEGT. Trimming removed 6 bases from V and 2 bases from J, with 14 bases in between. CDR3 length equals 14 residues. The CDR3 nucleotides are TGTGCCAGCAGGCCAGGGGACCCGACCTACGAGCAGTACTTC. This encodes CASRPGDPTYEQYF.

This clone was seen only once. This chain uses TRBV19 with TRBJ1-2, with 7 positions matching TRBD1. Germline V gene lookup returns CDR1 LNHDA and CDR2 SQIVND (reference sequence). Trimming took 6 bases from V and 7 from J; bases not matched to a gene: 8. The CDR3 is made up of 13 amino acids. Here the CDR3 reads CASSLGQVAGYTF. The CDR3 nucleotides read TGTGCCAGTAGCCTCGGACAGGTTGCTGGCTACACCTTC.

This sequence joins TRBV7-8 and TRBJ2-1; D unresolved. The CDR3 totals 12 residues. V was cut by 5 bases and J by 5 bases, with 7 bases left in between. Germline loops: CDR1 SGHVS, CDR2 FQNEAQ. CDR3 in DNA: TGTGCCAGCAGCCACTTAAACAATGAGCAGTTCTTC. This codes for CASSHLNNEQFF.

This clone was seen just once. The rearrangement links TRBV11-2 to TRBJ2-2, with D possibly being TRBD1 (6 bases). Trimming stripped 5 bases from V and 0 bases from J, with 13 bases between. The CDR3 extends over 16 amino acids. CDR1 is SGHAT and CDR2 is FQNNGV in the germline V gene. As DNA, the CDR3 is TGTGCCAGCAGCCCTGGGACATTCGCGAACACCGGGGAGCTGTTTTTT. This codes for CASSPGTFANTGELFF.

The chain combines TRBV12-5 with TRBJ1-5, with a weak D call TRBD1 (5 bases). Looked up from germline, CDR1 is LGHNT and CDR2 is FRNRAP. Trimming shortened V by 7 bases and J by 0 bases, and 10 bases separated the two germline ends. The CDR3 is 14 amino acids. This chain's CDR3 is CASALGLSNQPQHF. The CDR3 nucleotides are TGTGCTAGTGCCCTGGGGCTTAGCAATCAGCCCCAGCATTTT.

This chain uses TRBV6-6 with TRBJ2-2; D may be TRBD1 (5 bases). Deletions cut 5 bases from V and 5 bases from J, with 15 bases between. The CDR3 consists of 15 residues. Per the germline V gene, CDR1 is MNHNY and CDR2 is SVGAGI (reference sequence). In DNA form, the CDR3 reads TGTGCCAGCAGTCCCCTTTTTAGGGGAACCGGGGAGCTGTTTTTT. Amino acids: CASSPLFRGTGELFF.

The chain links TRBV19 to TRBJ2-6; D remains unclear. Germline CDR1 and CDR2: LNHDA and SQIVND (reference sequence). Trimming removed 9 bases from V and 0 bases from J, with 18 bases in between. The CDR3 is made up of 17 amino acids. The DNA for the CDR3 is TGTGCCAGCACTGACCCGGGCCGCAGCTCTGGGGCCAACGTCCTGACTTTC. Its translation: CASTDPGRSSGANVLTF.

The chain has TRBV9 and TRBJ2-5; TRBD2 aligns across 9 bases. Per germline, CDR1 SGDLS and CDR2 YYNGEE. The CDR3 is made up of 16 amino acids. Trimming at V came to 0 bases and at J to 5 bases, leaving 8 bases not matched to a gene. For the CDR3, the DNA is TGTGCCAGCAGCGTAGATCTCGGGACTAGCAGGGAGACCCAGTACTTC. Protein: CASSVDLGTSRETQYF.

The chain recombines TRBV19 with TRBJ1-2; D perhaps matches TRBD1 (5 bases). CDR1 and CDR2 from the germline V gene are LNHDA and SQIVND (reference sequence). V lost 6 bases and J lost 3, with 17 bases in between. The CDR3 covers 15 residues. CDR3 residues: CASRSIRGTDYGYTF. CDR3 bases: TGTGCCAGTAGGTCAATAAGGGGTACCGACTATGGCTACACCTTC.

This clone was seen a single time. The J gene is TRBJ1-1, the V gene TRBV9; 8 bases align to TRBD1. Germline CDR1 reads SGDLS; CDR2 reads YYNGEE. The V gene end was trimmed by 4 bases and the J gene end by 5 bases; junction bases not matched to a gene: 10. CDR3 length: 15 amino acids. The CDR3: CASSTGQGGFTEAFF. CDR3 DNA sequence: TGTGCCAGCAGCACTGGACAGGGCGGTTTTACTGAAGCTTTCTTT.

This clone occurred once. The rearrangement uses TRBV19 and TRBJ1-4, with a possible D match to TRBD1 (5 bases). Per germline, CDR1 LNHDA and CDR2 SQIVND (reference sequence). The CDR3 spans 15 residues. Trimming shortened V by 3 bases and J by 0 bases, and 8 bases separated the two germline ends. CDR3 coding DNA: TGTGCCAGTAGTATCCAGGGCACAACTAATGAAAAACTGTTTTTT. Its translation: CASSIQGTTNEKLFF.

The chain carries TRBV14 and TRBJ2-1; 12 nucleotides agree with TRBD2. J was trimmed by 7 bases and V by 5 bases; bases with no gene match: 6. CDR1 and CDR2 (germline): SGHDN, FVKESK. The length of the CDR3 is 15 residues. CDR3 DNA sequence: TGTGCCAGCAGCGAACTAGCGGGAGGAAGTAATGAGCAGTTCTTC. It encodes CASSELAGGSNEQFF.

The CDR3 region is CASSPTGGTGYGYTF. CDR3 bases: TGCGCCAGCAGCCCCACAGGGGGAACGGGCTATGGCTACACCTTC. V is TRBV4-1 and J is TRBJ1-2; TRBD1 matches at 8 bases. V shed 4 bases, J shed 4 bases, and the junction held 8 bases outside the gene matches. This CDR3 has 15 amino acids. Germline CDR1 reads MGHRA; CDR2 reads YSYEKL.

CDR3 bases: TGTGCCAGCAGTGAATTTGGACAGGGTAGTGCTAACTATGGCTACACCTTC. Protein sequence: CASSEFGQGSANYGYTF. V usage is TRBV25-1 and J usage is TRBJ1-2; 8 nucleotides agree with TRBD1. The CDR3 length is 17 residues. Looked up from germline, CDR1 is MGHDK and CDR2 is SYGVNS. The J segment lost 0 bases and the V segment lost 1 base, leaving 7 bases of the junction unmatched.

The CDR3 loop reads CASSYLGVGANEKLFF. The CDR3 DNA is TGTGCCAGCAGTTACCTCGGCGTGGGGGCTAATGAAAAACTGTTTTTT. The chain combines TRBV6-5 with TRBJ1-4, with a tentative D call TRBD1 (5 bases). V dropped 2 bases and J dropped 3 bases, with 13 bases sitting between them. CDR3 size: 16 residues. The V gene's germline CDR1 is MNHEY and CDR2 SVGAGI.

V and J are TRBV19 and TRBJ2-5; 10 nucleotides match TRBD2. The V gene end was trimmed by 4 bases and the J gene end by 5 bases; junction bases not matched to a gene: 4. The CDR3 has 14 amino acids. The V gene's germline CDR1 is LNHDA and CDR2 SQIVND (reference sequence). The CDR3 DNA follows: TGTGCCAGTAGTACTAGCGGGAGTTGGGAGACCCAGTACTTC. Protein product: CASSTSGSWETQYF.

CDR3 amino acids: CASSISGGTSTEAFF. The DNA for the CDR3 is TGTGCCAGTAGTATATCAGGGGGGACAAGCACTGAAGCTTTCTTT. This chain uses TRBV19 with TRBJ1-1; 7 nucleotides agree with TRBD1. Trimming at V came to 2 bases and at J to 4 bases, leaving 7 bases not matched to a gene. CDR3 size: 15 residues. Germline V gene lookup returns CDR1 LNHDA and CDR2 SQIVND (reference sequence).

J is TRBJ2-7 and V is TRBV18; 13 positions agree with TRBD2. The CDR3 is 17 amino acids. Germline V CDR1 and CDR2: KGHSH, LQKENI. The V segment lost 5 bases and the J segment 4 bases; nucleotides outside the gene matches: 11. The CDR3 sequence: CASSAGTSGTRGYEQYF. In DNA form, the CDR3 reads TGTGCCAGCTCAGCCGGGACTAGCGGGACTAGGGGGTACGAGCAGTACTTC.

The chain links TRBV29-1 to TRBJ2-7, with 10 bases matching TRBD1. The junction had 3 bases not matched to a gene; V was cut back by 6 bases and J by 1 base. From germline, CDR1 is SQVTM and CDR2 ANQGSEA. There are 13 residues in the CDR3. The CDR3 coding sequence is TGCAGCGTGGGACAGGGGAGGTCCTACGAGCAGTACTTC. Its translation: CSVGQGRSYEQYF.

The table lists this clone with a few counts. The chain couples TRBV6-1 to TRBJ2-5; D may correspond to TRBD1 or TRBD2 (5 bases each). V was cut by 5 bases and J by 4 bases, with 14 bases left in between. Germline loops: CDR1 MNHNS, CDR2 SASEGT. The CDR3 loop spans 14 amino acids. The CDR3 sequence is CASSRPWGTETQYF. In nucleotides, the CDR3 is TGTGCCAGCAGTCGACCTTGGGGGACAGAGACCCAGTACTTC.

The V call is TRBV25-1, the J call TRBJ2-7, with 10 bases identical to TRBD1. Trimming at V came to 6 bases and at J to 5 bases, leaving 7 bases not matched to a gene. The CDR3 length is 14 residues. Germline values: CDR1 MGHDK, CDR2 SYGVNS. CDR3 in amino acids: CASRGDRGLNEQYF. In nucleotides, the CDR3 is TGTGCCAGCAGAGGTGACAGGGGGCTCAACGAGCAGTACTTC.

This chain's CDR3 is CASSLREGLEQYF. The CDR3 coding sequence is TGTGCCAGCAGCTTAAGGGAGGGTTTGGAGCAGTATTTT. The chain recombines TRBV7-2 with TRBJ2-3; 7 bases are shared with TRBD2. Looked up from germline, CDR1 is SGHTA and CDR2 is FQGNSA. This CDR3 has 13 amino acids. Trimming at V came to 2 bases and at J to 11 bases, leaving 7 bases not matched to a gene.

V and J are TRBV10-3 and TRBJ1-1; no reliable D call. V lost 0 bases to trimming and J lost 11 bases, with 19 bases between them. The germline V gene has CDR1 ENHRY and CDR2 SYGVKD. The CDR3 runs 15 residues. The CDR3 DNA sequence: TGTGCCATCAGTGAGTCGAATGTCCCAGGTAGGGAGGCTTTCTTT. It translates to CAISESNVPGREAFF.

The chain combines TRBV5-4 with TRBJ2-7; possibly TRBD2 for D (6 bases). The V and J ends lost 3 bases and 5 bases respectively, with 18 bases between them. CDR3 length: 15 amino acids. The germline CDR1 and CDR2 sequences are SGHNT and YYREEE (reference sequence). DNA of the CDR3: TGTGCCAGCAGCTCAACCGGGACTTCCCTTCACGAGCAGTACTTC. It codes for CASSSTGTSLHEQYF.

In its sample, this clone was seen once. This chain uses TRBV9 with TRBJ2-3; tentatively, D is TRBD2 (6 bases). This CDR3 region has 17 residues. Germline V gene sequence: CDR1 SGDLS, CDR2 YYNGEE. Trimming removed 0 bases at V and 0 bases at J, with 14 bases between. The CDR3 coding sequence is TGTGCCAGCAGCGTAGATGATGCCGGGGGTAGCACAGATACGCAGTATTTT. Encoded protein: CASSVDDAGGSTDTQYF.

The rearrangement links TRBV7-8 to TRBJ2-2; possible D gene TRBD1, 5 bases. This CDR3 spans 14 amino acids. The V and J ends lost 4 bases and 3 bases respectively, with 9 bases between them. Germline lookup yields CDR1 SGHVS and CDR2 FQNEAQ. CDR3 sequence reads: CASSSQGYTGELFF. The CDR3 nucleotides read TGTGCCAGCAGCTCGCAGGGCTACACCGGGGAGCTGTTTTTT.

The gene calls are TRBV29-1 and TRBJ2-1; 8 bases line up with TRBD2. Looked up from germline, CDR1 is SQVTM and CDR2 is ANQGSEA. The CDR3 has 14 residues. The ends lost 4 bases at V and 4 bases at J; junction bases unmatched: 6. The CDR3, as DNA: TGCAGCGTTGCTTTGCGGGAGGAATACAATGAGCAGTTCTTC. Translating it yields CSVALREEYNEQFF.

The count of this clone is one. This chain joins TRBV7-9 and TRBJ2-2; 7 positions match TRBD1. The CDR3 runs 14 residues. In germline, CDR1 is SEHNR, CDR2 FQNEAQ (reference sequence). The V segment lost 6 bases and the J segment 4 bases; nucleotides outside the gene matches: 5. This chain's CDR3 is CASRTTGRTGELFF. The DNA of the CDR3 is TGTGCCAGCAGAACGACAGGGCGCACCGGGGAGCTGTTTTTT.

The V gene is TRBV7-2, the J gene TRBJ1-1; 7 positions agree with TRBD1. This CDR3 spans 18 amino acids. J gave up 4 bases and V 1 base, and 15 bases lay outside the gene matches. Germline V gene data show CDR1 as SGHTA and CDR2 as FQGNSA. CDR3 sequence: CASSLGDSVTLYPTEAFF. The DNA for the CDR3 is TGTGCCAGCAGCTTAGGGGACAGCGTGACCCTTTACCCCACTGAAGCTTTCTTT.

CDR3 amino acids: CASSVVAGVAETQYF. CDR3 sequence (DNA): TGTGCCAGCAGCGTAGTGGCGGGGGTAGCAGAGACCCAGTACTTC. The rearrangement joins TRBV9 to TRBJ2-5, with TRBD2 matching over 7 bases. This CDR3 contains 15 residues. Germline trimming cut 0 bases from V and 4 bases from J; bases unmatched to any gene: 6. The germline V gene has CDR1 SGDLS and CDR2 YYNGEE.

The chain links TRBV5-6 to TRBJ2-7; 9 nucleotides align to TRBD1. Per the germline V gene, CDR1 is SGHDT and CDR2 is YYEEEE. The junction had 5 bases not matched to a gene; V was cut back by 2 bases and J by 2 bases. This CDR3 spans 15 amino acids. In DNA, the CDR3 is TGTGCCAGCAGCTTCCCGAGACAGGGGGCCTACGAGCAGTACTTC. It translates to CASSFPRQGAYEQYF.

This chain uses TRBV6-1 with TRBJ2-7, with 7 bases that match TRBD1. The junction had 3 bases not matched to a gene; V was cut back by 6 bases and J by 1 base. There are 13 residues in the CDR3. From germline, CDR1 is MNHNS and CDR2 SASEGT. The CDR3 nucleotides read TGTGCCAGCAGACGGGACAGTTCCTACGAGCAGTACTTC. Translated, it gives CASRRDSSYEQYF.